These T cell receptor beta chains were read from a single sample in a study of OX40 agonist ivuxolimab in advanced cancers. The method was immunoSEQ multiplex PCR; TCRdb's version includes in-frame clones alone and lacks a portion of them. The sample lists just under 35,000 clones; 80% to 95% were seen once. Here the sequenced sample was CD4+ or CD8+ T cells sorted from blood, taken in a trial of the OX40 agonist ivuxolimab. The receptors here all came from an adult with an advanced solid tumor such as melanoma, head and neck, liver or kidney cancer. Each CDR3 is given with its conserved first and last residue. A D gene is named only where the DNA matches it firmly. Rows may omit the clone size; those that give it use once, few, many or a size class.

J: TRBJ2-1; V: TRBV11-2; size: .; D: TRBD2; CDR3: CASSPGLELEQFF; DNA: TGTGCCAGCAGCCCCGGACTAGAACTTGAGCAGTTCTTC
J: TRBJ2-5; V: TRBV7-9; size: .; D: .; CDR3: CASSLIQETQYF; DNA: TGTGCCAGCAGCCTTATACAAGAGACCCAGTACTTC
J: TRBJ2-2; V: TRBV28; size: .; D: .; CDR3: CASSLMVSGELFF; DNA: TGTGCCAGCAGTTTAATGGTTTCCGGGGAGCTGTTTTTT
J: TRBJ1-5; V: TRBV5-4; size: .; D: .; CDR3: CASSRGRNNQPQHF; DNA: TGTGCCAGCAGCCGGGGCAGGAACAATCAGCCCCAGCATTTT
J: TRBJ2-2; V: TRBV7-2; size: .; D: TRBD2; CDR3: CASSFRLAVDTGELFF; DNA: TGTGCCAGCAGCTTCCGACTAGCAGTGGACACCGGGGAGCTGTTTTTT
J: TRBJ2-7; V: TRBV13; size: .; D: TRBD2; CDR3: CASSPGGEQYF; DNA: TGTGCCAGCAGCCCGGGGGGCGAGCAGTACTTC
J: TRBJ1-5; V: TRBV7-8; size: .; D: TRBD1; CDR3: CASSLGQASYQPQHF; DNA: TGTGCCAGCAGCTTGGGACAGGCCTCTTATCAGCCCCAGCATTTT
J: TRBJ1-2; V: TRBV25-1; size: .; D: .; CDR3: CASSEFVHGGYGYTF; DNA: TGTGCCAGCAGTGAATTCGTCCACGGCGGCTATGGCTACACCTTC
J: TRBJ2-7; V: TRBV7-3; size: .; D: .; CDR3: CASRCRLEKSYEQYF; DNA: TGTGCCAGCAGATGTCGACTGGAAAAATCCTACGAGCAGTACTTC
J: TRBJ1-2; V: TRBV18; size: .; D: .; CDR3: CASSRPSGANYGYTF; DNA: TGTGCCAGCTCACGCCCCTCAGGAGCTAACTATGGCTACACCTTC
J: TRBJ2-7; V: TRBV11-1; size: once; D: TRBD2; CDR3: CASSAPGLAASYEQYF; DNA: TGTGCCAGCAGCGCCCCGGGGCTAGCGGCTTCCTACGAGCAGTACTTC
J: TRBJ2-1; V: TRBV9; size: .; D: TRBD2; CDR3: CASSVVSPPEREHNEQFF; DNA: TGTGCCAGCAGCGTAGTTTCCCCCCCCGAGCGGGAGCACAATGAGCAGTTCTTC
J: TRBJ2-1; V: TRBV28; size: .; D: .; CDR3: CASRIRAATYNEQFF; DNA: TGTGCCAGCAGGATACGGGCCGCTACCTACAATGAGCAGTTCTTC
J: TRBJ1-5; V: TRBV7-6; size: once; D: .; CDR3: CASSLRGGSNQPQHF; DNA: TGTGCCAGCAGCTTAAGGGGGGGGAGCAATCAGCCCCAGCATTTT
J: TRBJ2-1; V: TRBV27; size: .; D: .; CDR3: CASSLQQGEKYYNEQFF; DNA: TGTGCCAGCAGTTTACAACAGGGAGAAAAATACTACAATGAGCAGTTCTTC
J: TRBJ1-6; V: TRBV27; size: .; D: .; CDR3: CASSPKLLALGGNNSPLHF; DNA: TGTGCCAGCAGTCCAAAGCTGCTAGCACTAGGTGGGAATAATTCACCCCTCCACTTT
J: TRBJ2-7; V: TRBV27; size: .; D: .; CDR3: CASRPGQTYEQYF; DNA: TGTGCCAGCAGACCGGGACAAACCTACGAGCAGTACTTC
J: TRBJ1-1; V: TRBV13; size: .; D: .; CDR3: CASSSPGGTEAFF; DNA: TGTGCCAGCAGCTCTCCGGGGGGCACTGAAGCTTTCTTT
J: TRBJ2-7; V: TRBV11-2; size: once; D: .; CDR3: CASGAYEQYF; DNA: TGTGCCAGCGGCGCCTACGAGCAGTACTTC
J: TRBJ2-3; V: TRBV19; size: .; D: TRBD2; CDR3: CASSISSGSTDTQYF; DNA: TGTGCCAGTAGTATATCTAGCGGGAGCACAGATACGCAGTATTTT
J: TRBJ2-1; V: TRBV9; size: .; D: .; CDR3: CASSVSSGANEQFF; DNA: TGTGCCAGCAGCGTGAGCTCAGGGGCAAATGAGCAGTTCTTC
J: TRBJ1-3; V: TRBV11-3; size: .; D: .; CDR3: CASSLRGTGNTIYF; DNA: TGTGCCAGCAGCTTACGTGGGACTGGAAACACCATATATTTT
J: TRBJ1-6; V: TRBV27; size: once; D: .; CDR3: CASSEDRRLHF; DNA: TGTGCCAGCAGTGAGGACCGACGCCTCCACTTT
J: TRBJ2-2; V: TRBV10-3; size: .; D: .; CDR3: CAINPGPGTGELFF; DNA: TGTGCCATCAATCCGGGACCGGGCACCGGGGAGCTGTTTTTT